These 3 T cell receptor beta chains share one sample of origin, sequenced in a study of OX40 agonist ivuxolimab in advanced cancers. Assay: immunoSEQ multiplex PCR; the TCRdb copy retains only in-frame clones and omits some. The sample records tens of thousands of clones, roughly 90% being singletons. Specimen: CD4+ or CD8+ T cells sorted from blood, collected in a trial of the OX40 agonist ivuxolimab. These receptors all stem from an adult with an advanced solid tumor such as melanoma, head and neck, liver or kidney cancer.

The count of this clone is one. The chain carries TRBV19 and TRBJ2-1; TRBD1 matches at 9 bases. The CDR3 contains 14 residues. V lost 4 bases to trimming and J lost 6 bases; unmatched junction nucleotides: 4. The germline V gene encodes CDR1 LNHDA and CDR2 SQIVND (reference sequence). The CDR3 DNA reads TGTGCCAGTAGTACGGGACAGGGCATCAATGAGCAGTTCTTC. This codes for CASSTGQGINEQFF.

CDR3 loop: CASRDRGGSYEQYF. The CDR3 DNA sequence: TGTGCCAGTAGGGACAGGGGCGGCTCCTACGAGCAGTACTTC. The chain is built from TRBV2 and TRBJ2-7; 10 nucleotides agree with TRBD1. The germline CDR1 and CDR2 sequences are SNHLY and FYNNEI. V dropped 9 bases and J dropped 0; count of bases not matched to a gene: 5. CDR3 length: 14 residues.

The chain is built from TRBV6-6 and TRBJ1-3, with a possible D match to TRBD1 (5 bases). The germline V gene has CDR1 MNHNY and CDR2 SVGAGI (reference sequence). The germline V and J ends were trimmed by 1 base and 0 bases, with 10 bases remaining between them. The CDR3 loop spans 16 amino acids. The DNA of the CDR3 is TGTGCCAGCAGTTACTTTGAACAGGTCTCTGGAAACACCATATATTTT. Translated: CASSYFEQVSGNTIYF.